This is a list of T cell receptor beta chains from one sample in a study of neurological immune-mediated disorders. TCRdb independently ran MiXCR on the 5' RACE reads; one entry per CDR3 protein. The data show fewer than 80,000 distinct CDR3 sequences, under 5.5% seen once. The sequenced sample consisted of PBMCs. These receptors were collected from a woman aged 45 to 65 with multiple sclerosis. CDR3s include the opening cysteine and the closing phenylalanine or tryptophan. D genes are given only for firm matches. Expanded clones get a size class; other rows say once, few or many, or leave the size out.

TRBV7-9	few	TRBJ2-5	.	TGTGCCAGCAGCTTAGAAAAGAAAGAGACCCAGTACTTC	CASSLEKKETQYF
TRBV29-1	many	TRBJ2-2	TRBD1	TGCAGCGTTGGGACAGGGGTATTGTCCGGGGAGCTGTTTTTT	CSVGTGVLSGELFF
TRBV7-8	many	TRBJ2-3	TRBD1	TGTGCCAGCAGCTTGCAGGGGGCTGGAGATACGCAGTATTTT	CASSLQGAGDTQYF
TRBV7-9	few	TRBJ1-4	TRBD1	TGTGCCAGCAGCTTAGACCGGGACAGGGATCTGTTTTTT	CASSLDRDRDLFF
TRBV6-5	many	TRBJ1-1	.	TGTGCCAGCTCCCACACAGGGACGACTGAAGCTTTCTTT	CASSHTGTTEAFF
TRBV15	.	TRBJ1-5	TRBD1	TGTGCCACCAGCAAGACAGGGGGCAATCAGCCCCAGAATTTT	CATSKTGGNQPQNF
TRBV29-1	many	TRBJ2-3	.	TGCAGCGTTCAGCAACAGACCAACACAGATACGCAGTATTTT	CSVQQQTNTDTQYF
TRBV28	many	TRBJ2-1	.	TGTGCCAGCAGTCCGCCGGCCAGAAATGAGCAGTTCTTC	CASSPPARNEQFF
TRBV5-1	many	TRBJ2-1	.	TGCGCCAGCAGCTTGCCCGGGACGGATTACAATGAGCAGTTCTTC	CASSLPGTDYNEQFF
TRBV24-1	many	TRBJ2-1	TRBD2	TGTGCCACCAGTACGACTACTAGCGGGGGGAGCTCCTACAATGAGCAGTTCTTC	CATSTTTSGGSSYNEQFF
TRBV6-2/TRBV6-3	many	TRBJ2-2	.	TGTGCCAGCACCCGCTCGCAGGCGGGCACCGGGGAGCTGTTTTTT	CASTRSQAGTGELFF
TRBV9	many	TRBJ1-2	.	TGTGCCAGCAGCGAGGTGACAGGCTATGGCTACACCTTC	CASSEVTGYGYTF
TRBV6-1	many	TRBJ2-2	TRBD1	TGTGCCAGCAGTGAAGCAACAGGGGATTACACCGGGGAGCTGTTTTTT	CASSEATGDYTGELFF
TRBV5-1	many	TRBJ2-5	.	TGCGCCAGCAGCTTGTCGGAGACCCAGTACTTC	CASSLSETQYF
TRBV5-1	many	TRBJ2-2	.	TGCGCCAGCAGACCGCCGGGGCCTCTGAACACCGGGGAGCTGTTTTTT	CASRPPGPLNTGELFF
TRBV6-1	.	TRBJ2-1	.	TGTGCCAGCAGTCCCGGTACTATGTACAATGAGCAGTTCTTC	CASSPGTMYNEQFF
TRBV25-1	many	TRBJ2-1	.	TGTGCCAGCAGTGAACAGCACAATGAGCAGTTCTTC	CASSEQHNEQFF